This TCR beta chain was sequenced during a study of cytomegalovirus exposure and HLA in healthy donors. The ends were cut back, 5 bases at V and 4 bases at J, with 11 bases in the middle. The CDR3 length is 14 residues. Germline V gene data show CDR1 as LNHDA and CDR2 as SQIVND (reference sequence). The PCR employed 60 Vbeta primers together with 13 Jbeta primers. Source study methods: Later analysis identified 65 million to 80 million unique TCR beta chains, 10 million to 12 million shared. The protocol was immunoSEQ multiplex PCR, while the TCRdb copy is restricted to in-frame clones and leaves out a portion. V, J and clone size reflect that table, while D and trimming were determined from the DNA. The sample includes about 160,000 clones, around 68% of them seen just once. The donors gave bone marrow, and they were healthy.

The specimen sequenced was PBMCs. The genes are TRBV19 and TRBJ1-4, with a possible D match to TRBD1 (5 bases). The clonotype comes from a woman aged 40-49 years in good health and CMV-seropositive. This chain's CDR3 is CASSRQLDNEKLFF. The CDR3 DNA is TGTGCCAGTAGTCGACAGCTGGATAATGAAAAACTGTTTTTT.